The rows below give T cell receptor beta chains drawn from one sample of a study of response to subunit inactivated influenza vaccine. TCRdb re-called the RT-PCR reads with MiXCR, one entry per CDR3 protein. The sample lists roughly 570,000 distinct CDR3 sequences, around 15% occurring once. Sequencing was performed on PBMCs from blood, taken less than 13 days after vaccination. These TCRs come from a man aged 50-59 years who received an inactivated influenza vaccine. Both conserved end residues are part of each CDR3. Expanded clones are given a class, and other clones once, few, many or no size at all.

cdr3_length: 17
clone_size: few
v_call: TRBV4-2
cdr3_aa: CASSQTPSGGGTDTQYF

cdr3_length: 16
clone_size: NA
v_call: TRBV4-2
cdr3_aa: CASSQDWDSGRGEQFF

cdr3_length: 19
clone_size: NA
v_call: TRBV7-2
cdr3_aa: CASSFALAGVLHSYNEQFF

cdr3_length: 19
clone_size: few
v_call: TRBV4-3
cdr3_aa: CASSQEIDRGWSWTGELFF

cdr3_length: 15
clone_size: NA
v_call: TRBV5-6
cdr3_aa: CASSLRGQRNEKLFF

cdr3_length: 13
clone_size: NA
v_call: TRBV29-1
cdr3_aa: CSAIGLAHYEQYF

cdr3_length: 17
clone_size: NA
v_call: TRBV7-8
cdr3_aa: CASSLELAGTRNERQFF

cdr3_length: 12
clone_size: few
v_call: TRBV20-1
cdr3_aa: CSAREQLATQYF

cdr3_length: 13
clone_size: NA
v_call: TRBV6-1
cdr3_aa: CASSRSGYYGYTF

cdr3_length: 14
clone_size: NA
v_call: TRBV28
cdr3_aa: CASSFSEGRQTQYF

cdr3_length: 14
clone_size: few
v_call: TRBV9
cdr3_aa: CASSAGSQVDAQYF

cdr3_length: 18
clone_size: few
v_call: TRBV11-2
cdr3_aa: CASSLNRLYGRTTGELFF